The rows below give T cell receptor beta chains drawn from one sample of a study of human T cells and chemical hapten exposure. TCRdb redid the calling of the RACE reads with MiXCR, one entry per CDR3 protein. The sample has about 190,000 distinct CDR3 sequences, 24% seen once. This sample comprised whole blood, obtained in connection with sensitization to the hapten diphenylcyclopropenone (DPC). These receptors were obtained from a woman aged 40-49 years with alopecia areata. Some clones in this sample may be carry-over from other donors' samples. Both conserved end residues are part of each CDR3. Size is omitted from some rows. Given values are once, few, many or a class for expanded clones.

few | TRBV6-5 | CASLGTAYGYTF
NA | TRBV7-2 | CASIDRTKGGNTIYF
NA | TRBV5-6 | CASTIVAGWNTEAFF
NA | TRBV7-8 | CASSFGGQGYTGELFF
NA | TRBV6-2/TRBV6-3 | CASSPRYYEQYF
NA | TRBV5-5 | CASSLGRLHEKLFF
few | TRBV6-2/TRBV6-3 | CASMRRLPSMADTQYF
few | TRBV4-2 | CASSQEVTVGSEEQYF
NA | TRBV7-2 | CASSLYAGAGELFF
few | TRBV28 | CASSTPAGVGYTF
NA | TRBV4-3 | CASSQEGAGYYNEQFF
few | TRBV2 | CASTVDTEAFF
few | TRBV28 | CASGRAGAFYEQYF
NA | TRBV18 | CASSPTRGTDTQYF
NA | TRBV2 | CASRRFSYNEQFF
NA | TRBV7-9 | CASSLNGFAETQYF
NA | TRBV29-1 | CSAGQGARAEAFF
NA | TRBV28 | CASSSGGAAVGYTF
NA | TRBV20-1 | CSATGARMSTDTQYF
many | TRBV4-1 | CASSQGAGIKNEGYTF
many | TRBV29-1 | CSVGQNRNSPLHF
few | TRBV4-2 | CASSQDPAGRRADTQYF
NA | TRBV20-1 | CSARKAGGTQYF
few | TRBV18 | CASSPVRGRAFPEQFF
many | TRBV6-2/TRBV6-3 | CASSYSRQLAFF
NA | TRBV7-8 | CASSQTSGEQFF
NA | TRBV28 | CASSSILAGVSYEQYF
once | TRBV28 | CASSPMTGRTSGANVLTF
NA | TRBV7-9 | CASSLVTSRGQYF
many | TRBV6-2/TRBV6-3 | CASSYRDNYGYTF
NA | TRBV20-1 | CSPRTGGYEQYF
NA | TRBV11-3 | CASSQFGQASYEQYF
NA | TRBV28 | CASSLLGALGNTEAFF
NA | TRBV7-9 | CASSLGQKRIERGNSPLHF
NA | TRBV15 | CATSLGLAEYNEQFF
NA | TRBV28 | CASREGLAQETQYF
few | TRBV28 | CATGNHRDRTEAFF
few | TRBV20-1 | CSARLPGGRWNTEAFF
NA | TRBV11-2 | CASSPPDRDRKFF
NA | TRBV21-1 | CASSKIGLAGIETQYF